A selection of T cell receptor beta chains follows, all from one sample in a study of regulatory T cells in long-lasting Graves disease. Using its own MiXCR run on the multiplex PCR reads, TCRdb lists one record per CDR3 protein. The table has over 450,000 distinct CDR3 sequences, around a fifth seen once. Source: peripheral blood mononuclear cells (PBMCs), taken when the disease was refractory, from a patient treated with antithyroid drugs. Receptors originate from a female donor with Graves disease. CDR3s include the opening cysteine and the closing phenylalanine or tryptophan. D genes are given only for firm matches. Rows may omit the clone size; those that give it use once, few, many or a size class.

V gene	CDR3 length	D gene	clone size	J gene	CDR3 protein	CDR3 DNA
TRBV28	17	NA	many	TRBJ1-6	CASSRGTESSYNSPLHF	TGTGCCAGCAGCAGGGGCACAGAGAGCTCCTATAATTCACCCCTCCACTTT
TRBV7-2	16	TRBD1	NA	TRBJ1-4	CASSQRYRGEGEKLFF	TGCGCCAGCAGCCAACGATACAGGGGGGAGGGTGAAAAACTGTTTTTT
TRBV28	15	NA	many	TRBJ2-7	CASSQGQNPSYEQYF	TGTGCCAGCAGCCAGGGACAAAACCCCTCCTACGAGCAGTACTTC
TRBV28	18	NA	many	TRBJ1-2	CASSFHPGSGVEHYGYTF	TGTGCCAGCAGTTTCCATCCGGGCAGTGGCGTCGAGCACTATGGCTACACCTTC
TRBV5-1	15	NA	NA	TRBJ1-6	CASSYDRLGGSPLHF	TGCGCCAGCAGCTATGACCGTCTTGGCGGCTCACCCCTCCACTTT
TRBV11-2	14	NA	many	TRBJ1-6	CASSQGSDNSPLHF	TGTGCCAGCAGCCAAGGGAGTGATAACTCACCCCTCCACTTT
TRBV7-9	12	NA	NA	TRBJ1-1	CASSRANTEAFF	TGTGCCAGCTCCAGGGCGAACACTGAAGCTTTCTTT
TRBV28	17	NA	many	TRBJ1-6	CASSLEKTGTYNSPLHF	TGTGCCAGCAGTTTAGAAAAAACCGGGACCTATAATTCACCCCTCCACTTT
TRBV7-3	15	TRBD2	few	TRBJ2-1	CASSSSGGSYNEQFF	TGTGCCAGCAGCTCTAGCGGGGGCTCCTACAATGAGCAGTTCTTC
TRBV7-2	13	TRBD1	few	TRBJ2-7	CASSRDSPYEQYF	TGTGCCAGCAGCAGGGACAGCCCTTACGAGCAGTACTTC
TRBV20-1	16	NA	few	TRBJ1-2	CSASDSLRGTSYGYTF	TGCAGTGCTAGTGATAGTCTACGGGGAACAAGCTATGGCTACACCTTC
TRBV10-3	15	TRBD1	NA	TRBJ2-1	CAIAEGGQGYNEQFF	TGTGCCATCGCCGAGGGGGGACAGGGGTACAATGAGCAGTTCTTC
TRBV5-1	15	TRBD1	NA	TRBJ2-2	CASSLGDRDTGELFF	TGCGCCAGCAGCTTGGGAGACAGGGACACCGGGGAGCTGTTTTTT
TRBV30	15	NA	many	TRBJ1-1	CAWSVDSYMNTEAFF	TGTGCCTGGAGTGTAGACAGTTACATGAACACTGAAGCTTTCTTT
TRBV7-2	15	TRBD1	many	TRBJ1-5	CASSLGGTGAQPQHF	TGTGCCAGCAGCTTAGGAGGGACAGGGGCTCAGCCCCAGCATTTT
TRBV11-1	14	NA	NA	TRBJ2-7	CASSHMGSSYEQYF	TGTGCCAGCAGCCATATGGGAAGCTCCTACGAGCAGTACTTC
TRBV6-1	16	NA	NA	TRBJ1-6	CASSYRAARFNSPLHF	TGTGCCAGCAGCTACCGAGCGGCCAGGTTTAATTCACCCCTCCACTTT
TRBV7-2	15	TRBD1	many	TRBJ1-4	CASSPQRDSNEKLFF	TGTGCCAGCAGCCCCCAGCGGGACAGCAATGAAAAACTGTTTTTT
TRBV7-3	15	NA	few	TRBJ1-2	CASSPGSGYDYGYTF	TGTGCCAGCAGCCCCGGTTCAGGGTACGACTATGGCTACACCTTC
TRBV28	17	NA	many	TRBJ2-7	CASSSLKATGGTYEQYF	TGTGCCAGCAGTTCTCTTAAGGCGACAGGAGGAACCTACGAGCAGTACTTC
TRBV7-8	15	NA	many	TRBJ2-7	CASSLIRGIEYEQYF	TGTGCCAGCAGCTTAATTAGAGGAATAGAGTACGAGCAGTACTTC
TRBV24-1	16	TRBD1	many	TRBJ2-5	CATSDTGTGNQETQYF	TGTGCCACCAGTGACACCGGGACAGGGAACCAAGAGACCCAGTACTTC
TRBV20-1	17	NA	few	TRBJ1-6	CSARTPGEVSYNSPLHF	TGCAGTGCGCGGACCCCAGGGGAGGTCTCCTATAATTCACCCCTCCACTTT
TRBV12-5	17	TRBD2	many	TRBJ2-7	CASGTRWEGRTSYEQYF	TGTGCTAGTGGCACGAGGTGGGAGGGGAGGACCTCCTACGAGCAGTACTTC
TRBV12-5	13	NA	many	TRBJ1-1	CASGSHLGTEAFF	TGTGCTAGTGGTTCCCACCTTGGAACTGAAGCTTTCTTT
TRBV9	16	NA	NA	TRBJ2-7	CASSVGLEGGLGEQYF	TGTGCCAGCAGCGTCGGTCTAGAGGGGGGGCTTGGCGAGCAGTACTTC
TRBV25-1	12	TRBD1	many	TRBJ1-2	CASSVDRGGYTF	TGCGCCAGCAGCGTCGACAGGGGCGGCTACACCTTC
TRBV7-2	11	NA	many	TRBJ2-5	CASSRGETQYF	TGTGCCAGCAGCAGGGGAGAGACCCAGTACTTC